This T cell receptor (beta chain) was documented in a study of cytomegalovirus exposure and HLA in healthy donors (dated by TCRdb to about 2017). At the level of the whole study: According to a later analysis, the 120 or so validation repertoires were produced on the same platform as the 666 repertoires of the first cohort. The study aimed to test whether cataloging public T cell receptors could reveal signatures of past pathogen exposure. A separate validation cohort of 100 to 150 different subjects was used in addition to the 666-subject first cohort. High-throughput TCR immunosequencing, statistical association of individual TCRs with disease status, and machine learning were combined to predict cytomegalovirus infection status. Study-wide conclusions, independent of this receptor: Cytomegalovirus status was reported to be diagnosed by the classifier with high specificity and sensitivity in both the original and validation cohorts. In vitro tests confirmed that a few of the cytomegalovirus-associated TCR beta chains recognize cytomegalovirus antigens. It was suggested by the authors that the approach could potentially be generalized to other disease states and immunological phenotypes. All 120 or so repertoires were used to score co-occurrence in the validation cohort in a later analysis, because that analysis had no HLA typing for the cohort. A total of fewer than 200 TCR beta chains were listed by the study as associated with cytomegalovirus. Across donors, most TCR sequences were observed very rarely, whereas some public TCRs were present in many individuals. Of the cluster scores, roughly 95% were above 0 in a later analysis, which found that TCRs clustered in the first cohort also tended to co-occur in the approximately 130 validation repertoires.

Donors formed part of the validation cohort, which comprised 95 to 150 subjects and was distinct from the first cohort of 670 or so subjects. This clone appeared a single time. Its antigen remains undetermined. Base-call qualities are not available, and no considerably larger clone is one nucleotide away. The CDR3 has 15 amino acids, counting the end cysteine and phenylalanine. Kept here is only the CDR3 DNA, which spans 45 bases and is read in frame from base 1. Based on the germline V gene, the CDR1 and CDR2 sequences are SGHTA and FQGTGA. Trimming leaves V shorter by 5 bases and J shorter by 3 bases, with the junction holding 7 bases beyond the gene matches. The protocol used for the library was the immunoSEQ multiplex PCR assay. The paper's data handling went like this. A statistical classification framework was built for diagnosing cytomegalovirus status from the catalog of TCR beta chain sequences. TCRdb carries this immuneACCESS record with in-frame sequences only. Its versions omit some clonotypes, under half of them owing to an unresolved V gene in the studies checked, with the rest unexplained. V and J calls plus clone size are reproduced from that table; the DNA served to infer D and trimming. This sample gives roughly 45,000 clones in total; 94% of them show up just once. Of the sample, approximately 8.1% is held by the ten largest clones.

The rearrangement combines TRBV7-3 with TRBJ2-1; a stretch of 7 junction bases matches TRBD1. Material: PBMCs. The receptor was isolated from a woman younger than 30 in good health and CMV-seropositive. CDR3 region: CASSPWDSLYNEQFF. The nucleotide sequence reads TGTGCCAGCAGCCCCTGGGACAGCCTCTACAATGAGCAGTTCTTC.